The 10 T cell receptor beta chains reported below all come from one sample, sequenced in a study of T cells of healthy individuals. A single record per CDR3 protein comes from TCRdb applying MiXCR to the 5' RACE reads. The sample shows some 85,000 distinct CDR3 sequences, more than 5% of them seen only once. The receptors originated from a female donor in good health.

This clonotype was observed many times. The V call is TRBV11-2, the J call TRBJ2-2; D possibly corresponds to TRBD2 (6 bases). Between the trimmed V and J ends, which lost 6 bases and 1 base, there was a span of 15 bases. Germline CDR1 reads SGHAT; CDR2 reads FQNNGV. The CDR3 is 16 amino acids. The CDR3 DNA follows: TGTGCCAGCAGGACGATCCGGGGGATGAACACCGGGGAGCTGTTTTTT. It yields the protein CASRTIRGMNTGELFF. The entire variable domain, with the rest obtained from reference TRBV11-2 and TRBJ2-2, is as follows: EAGVAQSPRYKIIEKRQSVAFWCNPISGHATLYWYQQILGQGPKLLIQFQNNGVVDDSQLPKDRFSAERLKGVDSTLKIQPAKLEDSAVYLCASRTIRGMNTGELFFGEGSRLTVL.

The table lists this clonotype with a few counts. The CDR3 DNA follows: TGCGCCAGCAGCGGACAGGGGCTCGAAACCGGGGAGCTGTTTTTT. Protein product: CASSGQGLETGELFF. V and J are TRBV4-1 and TRBJ2-2; the match to TRBD1 covers 9 bases. Germline CDR1 MGHRA, CDR2 YSYEKL. V lost 5 bases, J lost 5 bases, and 6 bases stayed unmatched. There are 15 residues in the CDR3.

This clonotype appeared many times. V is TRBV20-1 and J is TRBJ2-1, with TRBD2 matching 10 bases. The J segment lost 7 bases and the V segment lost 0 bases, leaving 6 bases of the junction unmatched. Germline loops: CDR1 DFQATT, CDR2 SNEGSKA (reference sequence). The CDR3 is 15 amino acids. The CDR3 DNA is TGCAGTGCTAGAGATGGTCTAGCGGGAGAAAATGAGCAGTTCTTC. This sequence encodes CSARDGLAGENEQFF.

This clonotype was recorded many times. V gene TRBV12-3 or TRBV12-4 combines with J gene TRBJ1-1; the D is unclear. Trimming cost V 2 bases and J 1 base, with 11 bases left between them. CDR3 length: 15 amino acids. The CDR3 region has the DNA TGTGCCAGCAGTTTATCCGGGTCCGCGAACACTGAAGCTTTCTTT. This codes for CASSLSGSANTEAFF.

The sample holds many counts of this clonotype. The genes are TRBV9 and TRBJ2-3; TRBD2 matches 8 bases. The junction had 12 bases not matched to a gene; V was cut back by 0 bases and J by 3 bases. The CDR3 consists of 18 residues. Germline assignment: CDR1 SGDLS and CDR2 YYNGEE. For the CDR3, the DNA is TGTGCCAGCAGCGTAGGAGTTTCTAGCGGGTTCGGAACAGATACGCAGTATTTT. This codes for CASSVGVSSGFGTDTQYF.

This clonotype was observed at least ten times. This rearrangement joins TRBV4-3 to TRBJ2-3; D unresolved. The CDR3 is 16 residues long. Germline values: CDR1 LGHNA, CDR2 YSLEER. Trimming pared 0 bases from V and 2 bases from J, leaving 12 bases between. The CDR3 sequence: CASSQDPSRNTDTQYF. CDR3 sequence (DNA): TGCGCCAGCAGCCAAGATCCCAGCAGAAACACAGATACGCAGTATTTT.

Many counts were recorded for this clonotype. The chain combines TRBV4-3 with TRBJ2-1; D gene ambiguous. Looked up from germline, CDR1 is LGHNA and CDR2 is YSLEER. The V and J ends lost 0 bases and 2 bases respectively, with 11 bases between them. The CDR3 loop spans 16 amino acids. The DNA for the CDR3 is TGCGCCAGCAGCCAAGATTCCCTAGGGCCCTACAATGAGCAGTTCTTC. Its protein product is CASSQDSLGPYNEQFF.

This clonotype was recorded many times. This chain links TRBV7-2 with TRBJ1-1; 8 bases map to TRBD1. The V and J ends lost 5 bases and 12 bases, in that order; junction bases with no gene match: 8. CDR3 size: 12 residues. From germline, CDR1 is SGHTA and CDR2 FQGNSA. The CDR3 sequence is CASSQTWTGSFF. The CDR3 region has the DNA TGTGCCAGCAGCCAGACCTGGACAGGGTCTTTCTTT.

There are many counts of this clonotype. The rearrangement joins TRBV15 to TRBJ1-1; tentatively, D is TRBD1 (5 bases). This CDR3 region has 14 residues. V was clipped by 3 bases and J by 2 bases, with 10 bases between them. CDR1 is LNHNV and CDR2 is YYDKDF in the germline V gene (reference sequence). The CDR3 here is CATSSDGQNTEAFF. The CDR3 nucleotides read TGTGCCACCAGCAGCGACGGACAAAACACTGAAGCTTTCTTT.

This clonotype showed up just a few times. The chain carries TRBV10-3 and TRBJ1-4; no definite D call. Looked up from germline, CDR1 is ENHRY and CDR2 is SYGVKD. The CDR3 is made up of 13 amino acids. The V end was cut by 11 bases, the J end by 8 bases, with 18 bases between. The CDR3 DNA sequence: TGTGCCCATTCACTCTCTAACGGGGAAAAACTGTTTTTT. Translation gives CAHSLSNGEKLFF.